The source of this T cell receptor beta chain is a study of cytomegalovirus exposure and HLA in healthy donors. Study-wide findings and caveats: Across donors, most TCRs were seen rarely, yet some public ones were widespread.

A note on this clone: Its cognate antigen is unknown.

Primers for the PCR totalled 60 Vbeta and 13 Jbeta. Assay used: immunoSEQ multiplex PCR; TCRdb lists only in-frame clones, some missing. The sample includes 150,000 to 200,000 clones, approximately 70% of them seen just once. Per germline, CDR1 SGHAT and CDR2 FQNNGV. This CDR3 has 13 residues. V lost 5 bases to trimming and J lost 3 bases, with 10 bases between them. The chain is built from TRBV11-2 and TRBJ1-1; D not resolved. This TCR was recovered from a human donor in good health. Sequences were obtained from PBMCs. The chain's CDR3 is CASSLMADTEAFF. CDR3 bases: TGTGCCAGCAGCCTTATGGCGGACACTGAAGCTTTCTTT.